This T cell receptor (beta chain) was recorded in a study of CD8+ T cells in alopecia areata. Study-level background: Treated patients took oral tofacitinib at 5 to 10 mg twice daily. Tofacitinib administration persisted for 6 to 18 months, succeeded by 6 months off drug.

This clone has only a few counts. The antigen remains unidentified. Whole-study results and caveats: It was observed that many expanded lesional clones persisted in scalp and blood during tofacitinib.

Documented treatment: oral pan-JAK inhibitor, 5-10 mg twice daily. RNA extraction was followed by reverse transcription into cDNA, which acted as the sequencing template. The protocol was immunoSEQ multiplex PCR, while the TCRdb copy is restricted to in-frame clones and leaves out a portion. The sample has approximately 280,000 clones, roughly 60% seen once. The CDR3 consists of 13 residues. Germline V gene lookup returns CDR1 SQVTM and CDR2 ANQGSEA. Trimming left V 3 bases short and J 1 base short, with 9 bases between. This clonotype originated in a human donor with alopecia areata. The chain combines TRBV29-1 with TRBJ1-1; D call uncertain. The specimen was CD4+ T cells sorted from blood, collected at week 24, from a patient treated with tofacitinib. The CDR3 region has the DNA TGCAGCGTTGAGGTTGGAGAGAACACTGAAGCTTTCTTT. It codes for CSVEVGENTEAFF.